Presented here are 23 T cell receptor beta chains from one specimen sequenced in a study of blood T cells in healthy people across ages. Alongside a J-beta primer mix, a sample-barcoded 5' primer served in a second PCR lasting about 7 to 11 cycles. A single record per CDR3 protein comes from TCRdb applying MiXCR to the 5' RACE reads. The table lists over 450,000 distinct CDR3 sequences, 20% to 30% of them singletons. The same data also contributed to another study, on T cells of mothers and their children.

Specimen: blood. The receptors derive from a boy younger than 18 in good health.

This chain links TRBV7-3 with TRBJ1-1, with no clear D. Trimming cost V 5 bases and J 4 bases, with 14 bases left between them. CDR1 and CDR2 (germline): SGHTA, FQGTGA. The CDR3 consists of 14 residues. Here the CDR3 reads CASSPLVGSTEAFF. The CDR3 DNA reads TGTGCCAGCAGCCCCCTGGTAGGGAGCACTGAAGCTTTCTTT.

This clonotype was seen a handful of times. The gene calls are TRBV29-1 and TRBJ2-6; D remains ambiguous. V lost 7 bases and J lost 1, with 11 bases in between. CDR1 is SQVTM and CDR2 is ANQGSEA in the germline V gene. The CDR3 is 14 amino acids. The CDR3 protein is CSAISVSGANVLTF. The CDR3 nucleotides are TGCAGCGCCATTTCAGTGTCTGGGGCCAACGTCCTGACTTTC.

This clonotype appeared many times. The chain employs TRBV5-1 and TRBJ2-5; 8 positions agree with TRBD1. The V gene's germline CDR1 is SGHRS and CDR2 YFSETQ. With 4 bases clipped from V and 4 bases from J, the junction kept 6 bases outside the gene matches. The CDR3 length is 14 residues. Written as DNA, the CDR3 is TGCGCCAGCAGCCCGACAGGGGTCGGAGAGACCCAGTACTTC. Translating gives CASSPTGVGETQYF.

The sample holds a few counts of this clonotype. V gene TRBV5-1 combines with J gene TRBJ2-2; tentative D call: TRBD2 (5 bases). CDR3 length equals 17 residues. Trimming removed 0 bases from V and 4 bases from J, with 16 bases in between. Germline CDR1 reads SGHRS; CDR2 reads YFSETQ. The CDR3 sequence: CASSLAERLVGTGELFF. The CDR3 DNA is TGCGCCAGCAGCTTGGCCGAGCGGCTAGTGGGCACCGGGGAGCTGTTTTTT.

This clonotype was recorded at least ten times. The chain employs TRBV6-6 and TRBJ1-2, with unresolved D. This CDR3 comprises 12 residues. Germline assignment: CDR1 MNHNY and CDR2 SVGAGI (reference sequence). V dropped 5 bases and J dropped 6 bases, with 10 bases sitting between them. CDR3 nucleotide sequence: TGTGCCAGCAGTCCTTGGACGGATGGCTACACCTTC. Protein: CASSPWTDGYTF.

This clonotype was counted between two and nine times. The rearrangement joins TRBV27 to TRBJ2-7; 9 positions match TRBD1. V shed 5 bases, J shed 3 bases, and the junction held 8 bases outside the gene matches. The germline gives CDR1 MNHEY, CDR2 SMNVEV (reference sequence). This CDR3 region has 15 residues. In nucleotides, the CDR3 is TGTGCCAGCAGTAAATCCGGGACAGGGCTCTACGAGCAGTACTTC. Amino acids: CASSKSGTGLYEQYF.

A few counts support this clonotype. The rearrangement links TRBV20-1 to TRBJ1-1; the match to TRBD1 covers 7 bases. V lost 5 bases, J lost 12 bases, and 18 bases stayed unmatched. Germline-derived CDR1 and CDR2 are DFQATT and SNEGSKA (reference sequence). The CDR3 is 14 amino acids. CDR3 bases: TGCAGTGCTTATACTTGGGACAGAGGGGTGAAAACTTTCTTT. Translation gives CSAYTWDRGVKTFF.

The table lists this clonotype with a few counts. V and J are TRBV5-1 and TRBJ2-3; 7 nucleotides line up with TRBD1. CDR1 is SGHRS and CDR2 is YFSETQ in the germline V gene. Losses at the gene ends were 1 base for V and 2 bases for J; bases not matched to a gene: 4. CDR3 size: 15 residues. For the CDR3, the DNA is TGCGCCAGCAGCTTGTCGGGGACAGCCACAGATACGCAGTATTTT. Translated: CASSLSGTATDTQYF.

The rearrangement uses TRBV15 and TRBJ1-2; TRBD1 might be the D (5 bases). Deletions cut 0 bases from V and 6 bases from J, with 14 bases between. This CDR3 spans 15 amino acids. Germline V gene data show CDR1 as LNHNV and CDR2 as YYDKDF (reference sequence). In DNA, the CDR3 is TGTGCCACCAGCAGAGATATCGTGGCAGGGAATGGCTACACCTTC. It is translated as CATSRDIVAGNGYTF.

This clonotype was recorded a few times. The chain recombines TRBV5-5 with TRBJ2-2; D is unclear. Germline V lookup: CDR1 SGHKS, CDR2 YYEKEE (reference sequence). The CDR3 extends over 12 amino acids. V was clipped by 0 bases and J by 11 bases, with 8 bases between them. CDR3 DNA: TGTGCCAGCAGCTTGGGAGGCACCGAGCTGTTTTTT. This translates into CASSLGGTELFF.

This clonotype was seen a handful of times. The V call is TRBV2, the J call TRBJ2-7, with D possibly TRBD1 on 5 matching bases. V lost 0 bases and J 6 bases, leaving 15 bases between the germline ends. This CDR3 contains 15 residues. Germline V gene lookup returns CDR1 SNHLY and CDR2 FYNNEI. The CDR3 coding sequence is TGTGCCAGCAGTGAAGCCCATCACCTAGGGGCCGAGCAGTACTTC. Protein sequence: CASSEAHHLGAEQYF.

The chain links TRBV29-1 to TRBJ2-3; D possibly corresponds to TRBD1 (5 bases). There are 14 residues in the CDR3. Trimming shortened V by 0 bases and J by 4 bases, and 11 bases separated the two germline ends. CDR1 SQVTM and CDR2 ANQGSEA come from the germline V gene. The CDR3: CSVEDKGRADTQYF. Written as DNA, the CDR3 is TGCAGCGTTGAAGATAAGGGCAGGGCAGATACGCAGTATTTT.

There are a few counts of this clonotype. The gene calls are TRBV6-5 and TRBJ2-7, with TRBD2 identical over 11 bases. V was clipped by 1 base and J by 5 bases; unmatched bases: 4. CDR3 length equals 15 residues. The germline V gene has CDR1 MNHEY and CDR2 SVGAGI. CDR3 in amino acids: CASSYFSGRANEQYF. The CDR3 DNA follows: TGTGCCAGCAGTTACTTTAGCGGGAGGGCCAACGAGCAGTACTTC.

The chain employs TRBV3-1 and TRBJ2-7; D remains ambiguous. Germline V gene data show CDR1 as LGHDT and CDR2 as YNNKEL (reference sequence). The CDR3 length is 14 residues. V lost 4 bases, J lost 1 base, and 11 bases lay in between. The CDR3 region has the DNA TGTGCCAGCAGCCGGGTTGGGGTATCCTACGAGCAGTACTTC. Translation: CASSRVGVSYEQYF.

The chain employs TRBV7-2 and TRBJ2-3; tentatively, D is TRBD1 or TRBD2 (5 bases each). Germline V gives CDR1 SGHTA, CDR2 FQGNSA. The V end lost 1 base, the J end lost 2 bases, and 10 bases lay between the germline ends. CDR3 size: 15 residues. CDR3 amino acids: CASSLEWGYTDTQYF. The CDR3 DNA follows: TGTGCCAGCAGCTTAGAGTGGGGGTACACAGATACGCAGTATTTT.

The CDR3 DNA sequence: TGTGCCAGTAGGGGCTTGGGAGGGATACAGCCCCAGCATTTT. Protein product: CASRGLGGIQPQHF. J is TRBJ1-5 and V is TRBV19; D call uncertain. CDR1 and CDR2 (germline): LNHDA, SQIVND (reference sequence). The CDR3 is made up of 14 amino acids. The V and J ends lost 6 bases and 7 bases respectively, with 16 bases between them.

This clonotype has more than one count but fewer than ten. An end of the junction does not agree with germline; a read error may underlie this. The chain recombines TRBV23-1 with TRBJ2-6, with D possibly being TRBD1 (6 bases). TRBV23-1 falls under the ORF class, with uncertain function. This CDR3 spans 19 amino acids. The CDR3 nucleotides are TGCGCCAGCAGTCAGACAGTCCAGGACAGATTGTCTGGGGCCAACGTCCCGACTTTC. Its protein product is CASSQTVQDRLSGANVPTF.

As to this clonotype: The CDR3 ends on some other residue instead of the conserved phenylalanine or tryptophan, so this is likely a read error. The CDR3, as DNA: TGTGCCAGCGGTGGCGGGGGGCGATACGAGCAGTACTCC. It translates to CASGGGGRYEQYS. The chain has TRBV3-1 and TRBJ2-7, with 8 bases that match TRBD2. Unmatched junction bases numbered 7, after V lost 8 bases and J lost 4 bases. Germline CDR1 LGHDT, CDR2 YNNKEL (reference sequence). The CDR3 sequence is 13 residues long.

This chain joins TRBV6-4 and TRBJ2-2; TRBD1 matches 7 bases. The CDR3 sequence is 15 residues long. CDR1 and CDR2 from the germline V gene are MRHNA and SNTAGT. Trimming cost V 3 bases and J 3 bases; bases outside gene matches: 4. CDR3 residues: CASSEGDSDTGELFF. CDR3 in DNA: TGTGCCAGCAGTGAAGGGGACAGCGACACCGGGGAGCTGTTTTTT.

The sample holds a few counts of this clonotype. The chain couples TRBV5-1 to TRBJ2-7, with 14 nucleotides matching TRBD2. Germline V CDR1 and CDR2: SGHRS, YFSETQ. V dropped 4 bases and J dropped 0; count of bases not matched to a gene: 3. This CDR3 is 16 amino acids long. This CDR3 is CASSRTSGGISYEQYF. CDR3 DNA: TGCGCCAGCAGCAGGACTAGCGGGGGGATCTCCTACGAGCAGTACTTC.

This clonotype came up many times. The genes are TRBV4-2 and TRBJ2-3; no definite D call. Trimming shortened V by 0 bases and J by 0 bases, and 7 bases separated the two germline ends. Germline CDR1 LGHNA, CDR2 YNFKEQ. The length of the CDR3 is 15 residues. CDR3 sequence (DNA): TGTGCCAGCAGCCAAGAGGTCGGGAGCACAGATACGCAGTATTTT. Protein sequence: CASSQEVGSTDTQYF.

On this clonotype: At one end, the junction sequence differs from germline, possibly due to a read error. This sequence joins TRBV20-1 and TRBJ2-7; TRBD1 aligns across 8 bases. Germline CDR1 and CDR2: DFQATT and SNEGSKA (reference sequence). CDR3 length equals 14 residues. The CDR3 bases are TGCAGTGCTAGAGAAGGACAGGGATCCTGCGAGCAGTACTTC. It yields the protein CSAREGQGSCEQYF.

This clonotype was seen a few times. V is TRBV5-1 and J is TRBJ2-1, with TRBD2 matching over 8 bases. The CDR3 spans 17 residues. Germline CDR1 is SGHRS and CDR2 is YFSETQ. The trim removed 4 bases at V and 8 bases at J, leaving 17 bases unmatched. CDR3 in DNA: TGCGCCAGCAGCGTCCTCCAGGGACTAGTAGTAACGGATGAGCAGTTCTTC. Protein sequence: CASSVLQGLVVTDEQFF.